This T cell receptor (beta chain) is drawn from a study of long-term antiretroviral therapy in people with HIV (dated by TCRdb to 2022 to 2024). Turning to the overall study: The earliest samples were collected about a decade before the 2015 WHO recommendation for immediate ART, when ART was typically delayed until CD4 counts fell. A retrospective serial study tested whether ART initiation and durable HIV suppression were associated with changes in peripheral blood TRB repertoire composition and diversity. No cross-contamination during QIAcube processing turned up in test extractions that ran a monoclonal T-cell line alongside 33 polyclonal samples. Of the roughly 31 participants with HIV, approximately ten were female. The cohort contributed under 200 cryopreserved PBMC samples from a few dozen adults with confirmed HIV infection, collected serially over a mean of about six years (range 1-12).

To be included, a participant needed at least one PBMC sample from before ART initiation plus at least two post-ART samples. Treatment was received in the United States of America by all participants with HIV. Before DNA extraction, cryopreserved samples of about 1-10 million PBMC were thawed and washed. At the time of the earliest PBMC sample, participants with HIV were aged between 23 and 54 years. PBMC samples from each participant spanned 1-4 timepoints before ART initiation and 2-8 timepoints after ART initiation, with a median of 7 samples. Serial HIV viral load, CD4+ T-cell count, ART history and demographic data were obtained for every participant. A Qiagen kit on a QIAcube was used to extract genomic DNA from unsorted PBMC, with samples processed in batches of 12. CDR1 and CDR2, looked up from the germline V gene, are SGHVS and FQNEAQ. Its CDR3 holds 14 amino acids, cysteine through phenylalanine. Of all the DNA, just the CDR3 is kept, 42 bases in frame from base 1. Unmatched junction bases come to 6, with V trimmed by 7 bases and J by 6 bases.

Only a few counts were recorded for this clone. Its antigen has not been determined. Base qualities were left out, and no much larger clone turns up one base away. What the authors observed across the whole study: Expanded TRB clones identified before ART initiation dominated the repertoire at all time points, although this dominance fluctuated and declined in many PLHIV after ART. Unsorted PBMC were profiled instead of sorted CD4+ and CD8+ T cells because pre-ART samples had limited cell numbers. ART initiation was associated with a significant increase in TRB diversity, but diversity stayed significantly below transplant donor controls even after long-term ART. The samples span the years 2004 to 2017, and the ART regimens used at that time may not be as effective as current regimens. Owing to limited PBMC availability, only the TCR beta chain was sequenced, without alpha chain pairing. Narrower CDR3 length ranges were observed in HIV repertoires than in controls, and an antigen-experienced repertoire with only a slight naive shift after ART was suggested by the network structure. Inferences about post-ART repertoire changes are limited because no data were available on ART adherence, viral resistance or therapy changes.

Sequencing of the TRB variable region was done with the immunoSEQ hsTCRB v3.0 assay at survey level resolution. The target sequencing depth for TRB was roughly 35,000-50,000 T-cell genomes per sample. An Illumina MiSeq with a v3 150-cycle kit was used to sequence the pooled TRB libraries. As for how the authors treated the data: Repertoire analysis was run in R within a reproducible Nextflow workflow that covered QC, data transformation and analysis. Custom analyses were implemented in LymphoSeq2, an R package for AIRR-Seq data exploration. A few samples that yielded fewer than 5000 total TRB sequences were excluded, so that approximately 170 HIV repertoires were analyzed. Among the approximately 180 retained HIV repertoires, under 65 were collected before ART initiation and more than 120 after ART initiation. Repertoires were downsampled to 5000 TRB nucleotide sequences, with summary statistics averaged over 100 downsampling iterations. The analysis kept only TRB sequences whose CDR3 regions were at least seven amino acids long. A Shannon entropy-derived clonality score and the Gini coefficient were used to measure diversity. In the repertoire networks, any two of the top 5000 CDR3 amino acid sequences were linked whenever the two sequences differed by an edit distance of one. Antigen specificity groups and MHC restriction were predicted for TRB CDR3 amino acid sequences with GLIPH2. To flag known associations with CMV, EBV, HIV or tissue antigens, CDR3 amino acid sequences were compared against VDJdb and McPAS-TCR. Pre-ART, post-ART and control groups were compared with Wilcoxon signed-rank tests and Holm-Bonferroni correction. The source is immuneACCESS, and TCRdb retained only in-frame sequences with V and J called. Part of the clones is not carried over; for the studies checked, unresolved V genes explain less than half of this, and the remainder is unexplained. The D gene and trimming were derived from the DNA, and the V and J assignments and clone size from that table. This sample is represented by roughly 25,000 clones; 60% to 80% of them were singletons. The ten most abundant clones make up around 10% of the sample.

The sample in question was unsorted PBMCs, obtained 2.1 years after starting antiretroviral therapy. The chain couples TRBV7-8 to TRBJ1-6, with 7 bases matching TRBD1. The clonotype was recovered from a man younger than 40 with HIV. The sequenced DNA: TGTGCCAGCACCCCCGGGACAGCTAATTCACCCCTCCACTTT. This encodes CASTPGTANSPLHF.